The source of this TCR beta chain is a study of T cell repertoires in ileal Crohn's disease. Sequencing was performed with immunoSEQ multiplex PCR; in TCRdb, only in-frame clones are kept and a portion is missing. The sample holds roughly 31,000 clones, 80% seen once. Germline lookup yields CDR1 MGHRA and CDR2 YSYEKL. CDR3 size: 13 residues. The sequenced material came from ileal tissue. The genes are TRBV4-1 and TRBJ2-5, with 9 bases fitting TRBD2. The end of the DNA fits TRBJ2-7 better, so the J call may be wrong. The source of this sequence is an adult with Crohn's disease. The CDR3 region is CASSPAGGYEQYF. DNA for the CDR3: TGCGCCAGCAGCCCAGCGGGGGGCTACGAGCAGTACTTC.